This paragraph reports one TCR beta chain. The record originates from a study of blood T cell repertoires in COVID-19. Study background: Specimens from acute and convalescent COVID-19 originated in the United States, Italy and Spain. The cDNA or gDNA used as material had been derived from T cells, B-cell-depleted T cells, or PBMCs.

In the original processing: Amplified reference gene primers provided the basis for estimating nucleated cell counts. This table comes from immunoSEQ multiplex PCR, and its TCRdb copy is limited to in-frame clones, with some not included. The DNA was the basis for D and trimming; V, J and clone size are from that table. Of approximately 36,000 clones listed, approximately 80% were seen once; the top ten hold less than 50%. CDR1 is MNHEY and CDR2 is SVGAGI in the germline V gene. The CDR3 sequence is 14 residues long. V was clipped by 5 bases and J by 2 bases, with 7 bases between them. The source of this sequence is a human donor in a cohort sampled during active or convalescent COVID-19. The donor label of this sample is uncertain. The sequencing sample was made of peripheral blood. The chain joins TRBV6-5 to TRBJ2-6, with D unclear. In DNA form, the CDR3 reads TGTGCCAGCAGTCGCACAGCTGGGGCCAACGTCCTGACTTTC. It specifies CASSRTAGANVLTF.